These 11 T cell receptor beta chains were sequenced from one sample in a study of identical twins (dated by TCRdb to 2015 to 2016). Libraries came from 5' RACE. TCRdb lists the instrument as Illumina HiSeq 2000. Clones were called with MiXCR by TCRdb after fastp trimmed the public reads at Q25, and only in-frame beta chains were retained. CDR3 protein sequences are deduplicated, and each keeps its most common genes and DNA. This sample gives approximately 1.8 million distinct CDR3 sequences in total; less than 35% of them show up just once. The ten biggest clones cover approximately 0.25% of the sample. The sequencing sample was made of cord blood. The receptors come from a newborn girl in good health.

This clonotype occurred a few times. This rearrangement joins TRBV5-1 to TRBJ2-6; D remains ambiguous. The germline V gene encodes CDR1 SGHRS and CDR2 YFSETQ. The V end lost 0 bases, the J end lost 0 bases, and 7 bases lay between the germline ends. The CDR3 has 16 residues. This chain's CDR3 is CASSLDGSSGANVLTF. CDR3 DNA sequence: TGCGCCAGCAGCTTGGACGGAAGCTCTGGGGCCAACGTCCTGACTTTC.

The CDR3 region is CSARGALAPSTDTQYF. The CDR3 DNA sequence: TGCAGTGCTAGGGGGGCACTAGCGCCTAGCACAGATACGCAGTATTTT. The V gene is TRBV20-1, the J gene TRBJ2-3; tentatively, D is TRBD2 (7 bases). Germline V gene lookup returns CDR1 DFQATT and CDR2 SNEGSKA (reference sequence). The germline V and J ends were trimmed by 3 bases and 0 bases, with 16 bases remaining between them. The CDR3 is 16 amino acids.

This chain links TRBV12-3 or TRBV12-4 with TRBJ2-2, with D tentatively TRBD1 or TRBD2 (5 bases each). The V end was cut by 3 bases, the J end by 7 bases, with 12 bases between. This CDR3 spans 14 amino acids. The CDR3 loop is CASSLGSGLGELFF. CDR3 DNA: TGTGCCAGCAGTTTGGGGTCGGGGCTCGGGGAGCTGTTTTTT.

The chain uses TRBV4-1 and TRBJ2-2; 11 bases map to TRBD2. Trimming took 1 base from V and 2 from J; bases not matched to a gene: 3. This CDR3 contains 17 residues. CDR1 is MGHRA, CDR2 YSYEKL, per germline. The CDR3 region has the DNA TGCGCCAGCAGCCAAGGGGGACTAGCGGCAAACACCGGGGAGCTGTTTTTT. Translated: CASSQGGLAANTGELFF.

This clonotype was detected once. This sequence joins TRBV18 and TRBJ1-1; D not resolved. The CDR3 spans 13 residues. Germline V gives CDR1 KGHSH, CDR2 LQKENI. V dropped 5 bases and J dropped 4 bases, with 11 bases sitting between them. CDR3 DNA: TGTGCCAGCTCAGCCGACAAGCGCACTGAAGCTTTCTTT. Its protein is CASSADKRTEAFF.

This clonotype was counted only a few times. The rearrangement uses TRBV20-1 and TRBJ2-3; 7 bases are shared with TRBD1. This CDR3 has 15 residues. Germline values: CDR1 DFQATT, CDR2 SNEGSKA (reference sequence). J was trimmed by 2 bases and V by 3 bases; bases with no gene match: 8. CDR3 region: CSARTRDRVTDTQYF. The CDR3 DNA follows: TGCAGTGCTAGGACCCGAGACAGGGTCACAGATACGCAGTATTTT.

This rearrangement joins TRBV6-5 to TRBJ2-4, with 7 positions matching TRBD1. With 0 bases clipped from V and 1 base from J, the junction kept 0 bases outside the gene matches. The germline CDR1 and CDR2 sequences are MNHEY and SVGAGI. The CDR3 contains 15 residues. The CDR3 region has the DNA TGTGCCAGCAGTTACTCGACAGGGGCCAAAAACATTCAGTACTTC. It yields the protein CASSYSTGAKNIQYF.

This clonotype was counted many times. This rearrangement joins TRBV28 to TRBJ2-1; D gene ambiguous. The CDR3 length is 13 residues. The germline V gene encodes CDR1 MDHEN and CDR2 SYDVKM. V was pared by 11 bases and J by 4 bases, with 15 bases between. The DNA of the CDR3 is TGTGCCTCTGATTCCCTGGGGTACAATGAGCAGTTCTTC. It codes for CASDSLGYNEQFF. The full variable domain, in which reference TRBV28 and TRBJ2-1 provide the parts outside the CDR3, is DVKVTQSSRYLVKRTGEKVFLECVQDMDHENMFWYRQDPGLGLRLIYFSYDVKMKEKGDIPEGYSVSREKKERFSLILESASTNQTSMYLCASDSLGYNEQFFGPGTRLTVL.

V gene TRBV5-1 combines with J gene TRBJ1-4; D possibly corresponds to TRBD1 (5 bases). V lost 0 bases to trimming and J lost 4 bases, with 10 bases between them. Germline assignment: CDR1 SGHRS and CDR2 YFSETQ. The CDR3 runs 15 residues. CDR3 coding DNA: TGCGCCAGCAGCTTGGATTGGGGGTTTAATGAAAAACTGTTTTTT. Amino acids: CASSLDWGFNEKLFF.

The J gene is TRBJ2-1, the V gene TRBV7-9; 13 bases fit TRBD2. Trimming took 5 bases from V and 6 from J; bases not matched to a gene: 16. This CDR3 contains 19 residues. Germline CDR1 is SEHNR and CDR2 is FQNEAQ (reference sequence). The CDR3 here is CASSRRSPGLAGVGNEQFF. Here the CDR3 DNA reads TGTGCCAGCAGCCGTAGATCTCCTGGACTAGCGGGAGTCGGCAATGAGCAGTTCTTC.

This clonotype was seen more than once but under ten times. J is TRBJ2-3 and V is TRBV7-9, with a tentative D call TRBD2 (5 bases). Trimming removed 4 bases at V and 2 bases at J, with 19 bases between. Germline V gene data show CDR1 as SEHNR and CDR2 as FQNEAQ (reference sequence). This CDR3 comprises 17 residues. The CDR3 DNA sequence: TGTGCCAGCAGCTCCCGGGGTGGAGTAATCCTCACAGATACGCAGTATTTT. It specifies CASSSRGGVILTDTQYF. The full variable domain, completed using reference TRBV7-9 and TRBJ2-3, is DTGVSQNPRHKITKRGQNVTFRCDPISEHNRLYWYRQTLGQGPEFLTYFQNEAQLEKSRLLSDRFSAERPKGSFSTLEIQRTEQGDSAMYLCASSSRGGVILTDTQYFGPGTRLTVL.